This T cell receptor (beta chain) was documented in a study of T cells in Graves' hyperthyroidism and ophthalmopathy. Findings of the study overall: Stable hyperthyroidism was told apart from ophthalmopathy by a model built on 13 V-J features.

Per the germline V gene, CDR1 is LNHDA and CDR2 is SQIVND (reference sequence). The trim removed 0 bases at V and 5 bases at J, leaving 6 bases unmatched. This CDR3 has 16 amino acids. This clonotype was counted between two and nine times. What it recognizes is unknown. RNA transcripts yielded amplified TCR beta CDR3 regions. The HTBI primer set drove a first-round RT-PCR of the TCR CDR3. Each CDR3 protein is one row after TCRdb ran MiXCR on the multiplex PCR reads. This sample has under 300,000 distinct CDR3 sequences, with roughly 15% found just once. This clonotype was obtained from a middle-aged woman with Graves' hyperthyroidism that later progressed to Graves' ophthalmopathy. The rearrangement joins TRBV19 to TRBJ1-5; 8 positions match TRBD1. The source material was blood. In DNA, the CDR3 is TGTGCCAGTAGTATAGATCACGGGACAGGCTATCAGCCCCAGCATTTT. Residues: CASSIDHGTGYQPQHF. The complete variable domain, with remaining parts taken from reference TRBV19 and TRBJ1-5, reads DGGITQSPKYLFRKEGQNVTLSCEQNLNHDAMYWYRQDPGQGLRLIYYSQIVNDFQKGDIAEGYSVSREKKESFPLTVTSAQKNPTAFYLCASSIDHGTGYQPQHFGDGTRLSIL.